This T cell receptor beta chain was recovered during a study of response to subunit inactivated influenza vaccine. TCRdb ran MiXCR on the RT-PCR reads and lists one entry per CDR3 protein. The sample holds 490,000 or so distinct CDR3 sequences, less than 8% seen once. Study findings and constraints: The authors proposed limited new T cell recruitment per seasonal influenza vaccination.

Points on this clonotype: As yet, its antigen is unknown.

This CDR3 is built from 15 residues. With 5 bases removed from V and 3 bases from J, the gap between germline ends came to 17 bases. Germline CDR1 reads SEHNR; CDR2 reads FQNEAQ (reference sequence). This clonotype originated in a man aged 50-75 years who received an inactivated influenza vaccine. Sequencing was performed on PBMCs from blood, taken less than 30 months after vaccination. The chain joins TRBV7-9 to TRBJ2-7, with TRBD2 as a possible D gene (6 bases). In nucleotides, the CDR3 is TGTGCCAGCAGCGACTTGAGCGGGCGAAACTACGAGCAGTACTTC. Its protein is CASSDLSGRNYEQYF. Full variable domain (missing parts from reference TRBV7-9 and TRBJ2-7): DTGVSQNPRHKITKRGQNVTFRCDPISEHNRLYWYRQTLGQGPEFLTYFQNEAQLEKSRLLSDRFSAERPKGSFSTLEIQRTEQGDSAMYLCASSDLSGRNYEQYFGPGTRLTVT.